A selection of T cell receptor beta chains follows, all from one sample in a study of T cell responses to AZD1222 COVID-19 vaccine. TCRdb keeps only in-frame clones here, not all; method: immunoSEQ multiplex PCR. This table holds under 150,000 clones, around 90% found once. Sequenced here: peripheral blood, sampled on day 0 of AZD1222 vaccination. The receptor set was obtained from an adult in good health. Both conserved end residues are part of each CDR3. D genes are given only for firm matches. Rows may omit the clone size; those that give it use once, few, many or a size class.

V gene	D gene	J gene	clone size	CDR3 DNA	CDR3 protein
TRBV19	-	TRBJ2-2	-	TGTGCCAGTAGTTACCGGGCTTTCACCGGGGAGCTGTTTTTT	CASSYRAFTGELFF
TRBV30	-	TRBJ1-6	-	TGTGCCTGGAGTGAGGGGCCAAAGGCCTATAATTCACCCCTCCACTTT	CAWSEGPKAYNSPLHF
TRBV18	-	TRBJ2-1	-	TGTGCCAGCTCACCGACAGCCAGTATTGACAATGAGCAGTTCTTC	CASSPTASIDNEQFF
TRBV9	-	TRBJ1-6	-	TGTGCCAGCAGCGTAGACTCAGGGCCTTTGTCACCCCTCCACTTT	CASSVDSGPLSPLHF
TRBV7-8	-	TRBJ2-7	-	TGTGCCAGCAGCTTGACCCCCGATCTGGGCTACGAGCAGTACTTC	CASSLTPDLGYEQYF
TRBV18	-	TRBJ1-5	once	TGTGCCAGCTCAGGCAGGGGTAATCAGCCCCAGCATTTT	CASSGRGNQPQHF
TRBV6-5	-	TRBJ2-2	-	TGTGCCAGCAGTTATGGGGGCGGCACCGGGGAGCTGTTTTTT	CASSYGGGTGELFF
TRBV18	-	TRBJ2-1	-	TGTGCCAGCTCACAAGACAATGAGCAGTTCTTC	CASSQDNEQFF
TRBV9	TRBD1	TRBJ2-1	-	TGTGCCAGCAGTTACCGGGACAGGGGATTCTACAATGAGCAGTTCTTC	CASSYRDRGFYNEQFF
TRBV4-1	-	TRBJ1-1	-	TGCGCCAGCAGCCTCAGGGTCGCCACTGAAGCTTTCTTT	CASSLRVATEAFF
TRBV5-1	TRBD1	TRBJ2-7	few	TGCGCCAGCAGTTCCCGACAGGGGGAACTTCGTGACGAGCAGTACTTC	CASSSRQGELRDEQYF
TRBV9	TRBD2	TRBJ2-7	-	TGTGCCAGCAGCGCGGGGCCGGGACTAACTCCGTACGAGCAGTACTTC	CASSAGPGLTPYEQYF
TRBV5-4	-	TRBJ1-2	-	TGTGCCAGCAGCTTGGTCTTCAGCTATGGCTACACCTTC	CASSLVFSYGYTF
TRBV3-1/TRBV3-2	TRBD2	TRBJ2-7	-	TGTGCCAGCAGCCCGCCCGGGGGGGGACTGTACGAGCAGTACTTC	CASSPPGGGLYEQYF
TRBV5-1	TRBD1	TRBJ2-3	-	TGCGCCAGCAGCATGACAGGGGACCGCACAGATACGCAGTATTTT	CASSMTGDRTDTQYF
TRBV5-6	TRBD1	TRBJ2-1	-	TGTGCCAGCAGCTTGGAACGTCGGACAGGGTACAATGAGCAGTTCTTC	CASSLERRTGYNEQFF